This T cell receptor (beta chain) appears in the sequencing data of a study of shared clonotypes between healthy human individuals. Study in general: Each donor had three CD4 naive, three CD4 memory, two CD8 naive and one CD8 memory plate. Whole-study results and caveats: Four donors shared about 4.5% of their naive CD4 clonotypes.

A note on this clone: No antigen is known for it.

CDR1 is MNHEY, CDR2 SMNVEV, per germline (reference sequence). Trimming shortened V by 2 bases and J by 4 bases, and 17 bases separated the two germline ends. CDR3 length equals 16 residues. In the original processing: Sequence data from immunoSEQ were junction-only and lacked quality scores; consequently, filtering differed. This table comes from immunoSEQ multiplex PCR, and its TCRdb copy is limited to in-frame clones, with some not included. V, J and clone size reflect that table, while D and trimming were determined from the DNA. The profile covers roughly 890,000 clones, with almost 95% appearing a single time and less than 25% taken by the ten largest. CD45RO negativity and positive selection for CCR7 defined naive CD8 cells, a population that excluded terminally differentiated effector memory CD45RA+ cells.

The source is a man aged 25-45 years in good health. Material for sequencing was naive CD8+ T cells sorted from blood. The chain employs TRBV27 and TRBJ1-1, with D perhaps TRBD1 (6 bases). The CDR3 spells CASSLTVGATTTEAFF. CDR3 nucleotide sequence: TGTGCCAGCAGTTTAACGGTGGGGGCGACAACCACTGAAGCTTTCTTT.